This TCR beta chain was sequenced in a study of CD8 T cells in Susac syndrome. CD8+ and CD4+ T cells were negatively isolated; TEMRA cells were FACS-enriched. Random hexamers were used to reverse transcribe an amount of roughly 0.45 to 1 ug RNA. Amplification of the TCR beta CDR3 was carried out by immunoSEQ multiplex PCR, which spanned a total of 54 Vbeta and 13 Jbeta segments. TCRdb itself ran the immunoSEQ multiplex PCR reads through MiXCR, one entry per CDR3 protein. The repertoire holds about 300,000 distinct CDR3 sequences, around 89% seen once, with 0.18% in the top ten. General study results and limits: TCR sequencing and HLA analysis covered a relatively small number of individuals.

V lost 7 bases and J lost 3; bases outside the gene matches: 6. Germline assignment: CDR1 SNHLY and CDR2 FYNNEI. The CDR3 covers 13 residues. Notes on this clonotype: No antigen is known for it.

V usage is TRBV2 and J usage is TRBJ2-7; 7 nucleotides agree with TRBD1. The material sequenced was CD8+ T cells from PBMCs. The source is a human donor with multiple sclerosis. The CDR3 region is CASTSGQYYEQYF. The CDR3 nucleotides are TGTGCCAGCACGTCGGGACAGTACTACGAGCAGTACTTC.